The 26 T cell receptor beta chains given below trace back to one sample, sequenced in a study of T-cell memory formation after mild COVID-19. Via MiXCR, TCRdb re-called the 5' RACE reads, giving one row per CDR3 protein. The table shows some 150,000 distinct CDR3 sequences, with about 19% occurring only once. The sequenced sample was PBMCs or a T cell subset sorted from them (not recorded which). The receptors come from an adult woman who had mild COVID-19 (a few samples of this study predate the infection). Cell type and time point are not known.

J is TRBJ1-1 and V is TRBV5-1, with D hard to call. V lost 0 bases and J lost 0, with 9 bases in between. The CDR3 runs to 15 residues. Per the germline V gene, CDR1 is SGHRS and CDR2 is YFSETQ. The CDR3 here is CASSLVGSMNTEAFF. The CDR3 DNA is TGCGCCAGCAGCTTGGTTGGATCCATGAACACTGAAGCTTTCTTT. Filled out from reference TRBV5-1 and TRBJ1-1, the complete variable domain reads KAGVTQTPRYLIKTRGQQVTLSCSPISGHRSVSWYQQTPGQGLQFLFEYFSETQRNKGNFPGRFSGRQFSNSRSEMNVSTLELGDSALYLCASSLVGSMNTEAFFGQGTRLTVV.

The V call is TRBV19, the J call TRBJ2-2; D gene uncertain. Germline CDR1 is LNHDA and CDR2 is SQIVND (reference sequence). V gave up 10 bases and J gave up 0 bases, with 9 bases separating them. The CDR3 sequence is 13 residues long. CDR3 bases: TGTGCCACAAGACAAACGAACACCGGGGAGCTGTTTTTT. Its translation is CATRQTNTGELFF.

The V gene is TRBV5-1, the J gene TRBJ1-6; D gene uncertain. CDR3 length equals 13 residues. Germline CDR1 SGHRS, CDR2 YFSETQ. Trimming cost V 4 bases and J 7 bases, with 9 bases left between them. Here the CDR3 DNA reads TGCGCCAGCAGCGAAAACCGAAATTCACCCCTCCACTTT. Protein product: CASSENRNSPLHF.

The rearrangement uses TRBV29-1 and TRBJ1-1, with D maybe TRBD1 (5 bases). Germline assignment: CDR1 SQVTM and CDR2 ANQGSEA. The ends were cut back, 4 bases at V and 4 bases at J, with 13 bases in the middle. The length of the CDR3 is 13 residues. DNA of the CDR3: TGCAGCGTTGTAAGGGAGAGGGGCACTGAAGCTTTCTTT. Translated, it gives CSVVRERGTEAFF.

This clonotype was seen only a few times. The chain joins TRBV7-2 to TRBJ1-1, with 9 bases that match TRBD1. In germline, CDR1 is SGHTA, CDR2 FQGNSA. This CDR3 is 12 amino acids long. Losses at the gene ends were 8 bases for V and 4 bases for J; bases not matched to a gene: 2. CDR3 sequence reads: CASGDRVTEAFF. In DNA, the CDR3 is TGTGCCAGCGGGGACAGGGTCACTGAAGCTTTCTTT.

The chain has TRBV12-3 or TRBV12-4 and TRBJ1-1; possible D gene TRBD1, 6 bases. V lost 3 bases, J lost 1 base, and 12 bases lay in between. This CDR3 is built from 15 residues. CDR3 region: CASSFWGRGNTEAFF. Here the CDR3 DNA reads TGTGCCAGCAGTTTCTGGGGGCGGGGGAACACTGAAGCTTTCTTT.

The rearrangement links TRBV7-6 to TRBJ2-7, with 9 bases matching TRBD1. Germline V lookup: CDR1 SGHVS, CDR2 FNYEAQ. Trimming cost V 4 bases and J 5 bases; bases outside gene matches: 12. The CDR3 has 16 amino acids. CDR3 region: CASSYGLTGGYDEQYF. CDR3 sequence (DNA): TGTGCCAGCAGCTACGGCCTTACAGGGGGCTATGACGAGCAGTACTTC.

This chain joins TRBV7-2 and TRBJ2-1, with TRBD2 identical over 9 bases. Germline CDR1 is SGHTA and CDR2 is FQGNSA. V was pared by 0 bases and J by 7 bases, with 1 base of the junction left unmatched. This CDR3 is 14 amino acids long. The DNA for the CDR3 is TGTGCCAGCAGCTTAGCGGCGGGAGGGAATGAGCAGTTCTTC. It specifies CASSLAAGGNEQFF. Variable domain in full (rest from reference TRBV7-2 and TRBJ2-1): GAGVSQSPSNKVTEKGKDVELRCDPISGHTALYWYRQSLGQGLEFLIYFQGNSAPDKSGLPSDRFSAERTGGSVSTLTIQRTQQEDSAVYLCASSLAAGGNEQFFGPGTRLTVL.

This chain uses TRBV6-2 or TRBV6-3 with TRBJ1-1; weak D call: TRBD1 (5 bases). The CDR3 has 16 residues. CDR1 and CDR2 from the germline V gene are MNHEY and SVGEGT. V lost 2 bases and J lost 7, with 20 bases in between. As DNA, the CDR3 is TGTGCCAGCAGTTACGCGGTCGGCAGGGTTTCGGATGAAGCTTTCTTT. Amino acid sequence: CASSYAVGRVSDEAFF.

The chain links TRBV9 to TRBJ2-3, with D perhaps being TRBD1 or TRBD2 (5 bases each). Germline CDR1 reads SGDLS; CDR2 reads YYNGEE. V was trimmed by 0 bases and J by 9 bases, leaving 14 bases between them. CDR3 length equals 14 residues. CDR3 amino acids: CASSVEMGVQTQYF. The CDR3 nucleotides are TGTGCCAGCAGCGTAGAAATGGGGGTGCAGACGCAGTATTTT.

The chain joins TRBV9 to TRBJ1-5; no definite D call. The length of the CDR3 is 14 residues. V lost 0 bases and J 0 bases, leaving 4 bases between the germline ends. Germline lookup yields CDR1 SGDLS and CDR2 YYNGEE. In DNA form, the CDR3 reads TGTGCCAGCAGCGTAGGAGCTAGCAATCAGCCCCAGCATTTT. This encodes CASSVGASNQPQHF.

This clonotype was seen repeatedly, ten times or more. The chain couples TRBV25-1 to TRBJ2-2; either TRBD1 or TRBD2 may supply D (5 bases each). The CDR3 consists of 13 residues. Trimming removed 4 bases from V and 7 bases from J, with 10 bases in between. Germline lookup yields CDR1 MGHDK and CDR2 SYGVNS. CDR3 in amino acids: CASSGGVIGELFF. The CDR3 DNA reads as TGTGCCAGCAGTGGAGGGGTTATCGGGGAGCTGTTTTTT.

Written as DNA, the CDR3 is TGTGCCAGTAGATCACGGGATAACACTGAAGCTTTCTTT. Translation gives CASRSRDNTEAFF. This chain connects TRBV19 to TRBJ1-1; D gene uncertain. CDR1 is LNHDA and CDR2 is SQIVND in the germline V gene (reference sequence). This CDR3 contains 13 residues. Trimming pared 6 bases from V and 2 bases from J, leaving 10 bases between. The full variable domain, its missing parts supplied by reference TRBV19 and TRBJ1-1, is DGGITQSPKYLFRKEGQNVTLSCEQNLNHDAMYWYRQDPGQGLRLIYYSQIVNDFQKGDIAEGYSVSREKKESFPLTVTSAQKNPTAFYLCASRSRDNTEAFFGQGTRLTVV.

The chain links TRBV7-8 to TRBJ2-2; 8 nucleotides line up with TRBD1. Unmatched junction bases numbered 11, after V lost 7 bases and J lost 4 bases. Per germline, CDR1 SGHVS and CDR2 FQNEAQ. The CDR3 consists of 16 residues. The CDR3: CASTRTRQGATGELFF. DNA for the CDR3: TGTGCCAGCACCCGAACCCGGCAGGGGGCCACCGGGGAGCTGTTTTTT.

The chain links TRBV6-4 to TRBJ1-5, with D uncertain. The CDR3 is 14 residues long. Trimming took 9 bases from V and 2 from J, leaving 14 bases between them. Germline CDR1 is MRHNA and CDR2 is SNTAGT. CDR3 nucleotide sequence: TGTGCCAGAAGTAGGCCGGTTGGCAATCAGCCCCAGCATTTT. Translated, it gives CARSRPVGNQPQHF.

This clonotype was detected many times. This chain links TRBV5-1 with TRBJ2-1; the match to TRBD2 covers 7 bases. The CDR3 has 16 amino acids. Germline loops: CDR1 SGHRS, CDR2 YFSETQ. Trimming removed 5 bases from V and 4 bases from J; junction bases left unmatched: 12. In DNA, the CDR3 is TGCGCCAGCAGGGGTCAGGGCCTAGCGGTATACAATGAGCAGTTCTTC. It encodes CASRGQGLAVYNEQFF.

The chain is built from TRBV4-2 and TRBJ2-7; possible D gene TRBD2, 5 bases. From germline, CDR1 is LGHNA and CDR2 YNFKEQ. Trimming took off 3 bases at V and 2 bases at J, with 11 bases between the two ends. CDR3 length equals 14 residues. CDR3 region: CASSQMGGPYEQYF. Written as DNA, the CDR3 is TGTGCCAGCAGCCAGATGGGCGGGCCCTACGAGCAGTACTTC.

The chain carries TRBV19 and TRBJ2-7; 9 bases agree with TRBD1. Trimming took 8 bases from V and 3 from J; bases not matched to a gene: 2. Germline V gene sequence: CDR1 LNHDA, CDR2 SQIVND (reference sequence). The CDR3 is made up of 12 amino acids. The CDR3: CASSDRGYEQYF. The CDR3 coding sequence is TGTGCCAGTTCGGACAGGGGCTACGAGCAGTACTTC.

The V call is TRBV7-2, the J call TRBJ2-7, with 11 bases identical to TRBD2. The germline V gene has CDR1 SGHTA and CDR2 FQGNSA. J was trimmed by 2 bases and V by 5 bases; bases with no gene match: 11. The CDR3 totals 17 residues. The CDR3 spells CASSPSTSGVPAYEQYF. The CDR3 nucleotides read TGTGCCAGCAGCCCCTCGACTAGCGGGGTCCCTGCCTACGAGCAGTACTTC.

This clonotype has only a few counts. The chain employs TRBV7-2 and TRBJ2-3; D unresolved. Germline assignment: CDR1 SGHTA and CDR2 FQGNSA. The V end lost 5 bases, the J end lost 2 bases, and 11 bases lay between the germline ends. This CDR3 region has 14 residues. CDR3 in amino acids: CASSPPGYTDTQYF. DNA for the CDR3: TGTGCCAGCAGCCCCCCCGGGTACACAGATACGCAGTATTTT.

This chain uses TRBV3-1 with TRBJ1-2; D is possibly TRBD1 (5 bases). The germline V gene encodes CDR1 LGHDT and CDR2 YNNKEL (reference sequence). V was trimmed by 0 bases and J by 8 bases, leaving 16 bases between them. The CDR3 sequence is 15 residues long. In nucleotides, the CDR3 is TGTGCCAGCAGCCAAGACGCGACAGTTCCAGGCGGCTACACCTTC. Translating it yields CASSQDATVPGGYTF.

This clonotype was seen only a few times. The chain has TRBV7-9 and TRBJ2-7; 8 positions agree with TRBD2. V shed 5 bases and J 6 bases; nucleotides not matched to a gene: 18. The CDR3 runs to 17 residues. Germline CDR1 SEHNR, CDR2 FQNEAQ (reference sequence). The chain's CDR3 is CASSHPDGLAMGSEQYF. The CDR3 DNA reads TGTGCCAGCAGCCATCCCGATGGACTAGCAATGGGATCCGAGCAGTACTTC.

The rearrangement uses TRBV7-9 and TRBJ2-5, with D perhaps TRBD1 or TRBD2 (6 bases each). Germline CDR1 reads SEHNR; CDR2 reads FQNEAQ (reference sequence). CDR3 length: 13 residues. V gave up 8 bases and J gave up 5 bases, with 15 bases separating them. The CDR3 nucleotides read TGTGCCAGCCCGGGCCCCGGGGGCGAGACCCAGTACTTC. Its protein product is CASPGPGGETQYF.

This clonotype has a handful of counts. J is TRBJ2-1 and V is TRBV12-3 or TRBV12-4; 10 bases are shared with TRBD2. The CDR3 is made up of 13 amino acids. J gave up 5 bases and V 7 bases, and 2 bases lay outside the gene matches. CDR3 loop: CASTGLADNEQFF. CDR3 in DNA: TGTGCCAGCACTGGACTAGCGGACAATGAGCAGTTCTTC.

This clonotype has at least ten counts. The chain links TRBV11-2 to TRBJ2-5, with 7 bases matching TRBD2. Germline CDR1 SGHAT, CDR2 FQNNGV. The J segment lost 5 bases and the V segment lost 3 bases, leaving 12 bases of the junction unmatched. The CDR3 consists of 16 residues. The CDR3 nucleotides read TGTGCCAGCAGCTTGGGAGGAGGGAGGGCCATGGAGACCCAGTACTTC. It translates to CASSLGGGRAMETQYF.

This clonotype was seen a handful of times. V gene TRBV20-1 combines with J gene TRBJ1-1; D might be TRBD1 (5 bases). Germline V gene lookup returns CDR1 DFQATT and CDR2 SNEGSKA (reference sequence). The CDR3 contains 14 residues. Trimming took off 6 bases at V and 0 bases at J, with 14 bases between the two ends. CDR3 in amino acids: CSAIPGRMNTEAFF. CDR3 in DNA: TGCAGTGCCATCCCGGGACGTATGAACACTGAAGCTTTCTTT.